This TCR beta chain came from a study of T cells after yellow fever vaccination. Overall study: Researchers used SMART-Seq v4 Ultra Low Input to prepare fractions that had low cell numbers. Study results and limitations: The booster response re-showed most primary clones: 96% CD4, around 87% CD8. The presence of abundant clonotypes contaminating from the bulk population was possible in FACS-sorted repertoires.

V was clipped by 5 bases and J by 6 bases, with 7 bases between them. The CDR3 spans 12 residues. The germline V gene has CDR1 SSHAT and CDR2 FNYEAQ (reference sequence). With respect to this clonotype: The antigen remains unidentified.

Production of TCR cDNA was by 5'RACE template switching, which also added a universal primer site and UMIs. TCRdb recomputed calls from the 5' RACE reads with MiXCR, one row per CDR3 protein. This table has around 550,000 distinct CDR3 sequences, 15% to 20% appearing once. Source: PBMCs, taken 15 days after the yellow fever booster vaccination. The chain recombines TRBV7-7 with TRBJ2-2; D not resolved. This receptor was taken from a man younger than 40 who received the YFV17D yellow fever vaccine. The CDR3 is CASSTTSGELFF. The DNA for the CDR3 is TGTGCCAGCAGCACGACCTCCGGGGAGCTGTTTTTT.